These 32 T cell receptor beta chains originate from one sample sequenced in a study of glioma-infiltrating T cells (dated by TCRdb to about 2016). Sequencing was performed on an Illumina MiSeq. TCR alpha and beta CDR3 regions were amplified with the iRepertoire nested amplicon-rescue multiplex PCR (arm-PCR) platform from RNA. TCRdb reran the public reads through fastp at Q25 and MiXCR, keeping productive beta chains. One record per CDR3 amino acid sequence lists the most common genes and DNA. This sample has some 130,000 distinct CDR3 sequences in its table, and about 25% of those were observed once. The ten largest clones capture 25% to 30% of the sample. The specimen sequenced was glioma tissue, nonneoplastic brain tissue, or PBMCs (not recorded which). The receptors shown here come from a human donor with low-grade glioma or glioblastoma, undergoing nonglioma brain surgery, or in good health (not recorded which).

This chain connects TRBV11-2 to TRBJ2-5; D is perhaps TRBD1 or TRBD2 (6 bases each). The germline V and J ends were trimmed by 7 bases and 2 bases, with 14 bases remaining between them. The CDR3 runs 14 residues. Germline loops: CDR1 SGHAT, CDR2 FQNNGV. CDR3: CASTPGGPQETQYF. CDR3 nucleotide sequence: TGTGCCAGCACCCCTGGGGGGCCACAAGAGACCCAGTACTTC.

This clonotype was counted only a few times. The rearrangement uses TRBV12-3 or TRBV12-4 and TRBJ1-1, with D maybe TRBD1 (6 bases). V was clipped by 2 bases and J by 11 bases, with 15 bases between them. The CDR3 totals 13 residues. The CDR3 nucleotides are TGTGCCAGCAGTTTATCCGCAGGGGTTGGTGCTTTCTTT. Translation gives CASSLSAGVGAFF.

The CDR3 sequence: CSARPGQGRDTEAFF. In DNA, the CDR3 is TGCAGTGCTAGACCGGGACAGGGAAGGGACACTGAAGCTTTCTTT. The V gene is TRBV20-1, the J gene TRBJ1-1; 9 nucleotides align to TRBD1. Germline trimming cut 2 bases from V and 3 bases from J; bases unmatched to any gene: 7. CDR3 size: 15 residues. Germline V gives CDR1 DFQATT, CDR2 SNEGSKA (reference sequence).

The table lists this clonotype with a few counts. J is TRBJ2-7 and V is TRBV12-3 or TRBV12-4, with a tentative D call TRBD2 (5 bases). There are 12 residues in the CDR3. The V end was cut by 4 bases, the J end by 7 bases, with 11 bases between. The CDR3: CASSWAGREQYV. In DNA form, the CDR3 reads TGTGCCAGCAGTTGGGCGGGTCGAGAGCAGTACGTC.

This clonotype was observed many times. This chain uses TRBV27 with TRBJ1-5, with TRBD1 matching 8 bases. J gave up 5 bases and V 6 bases, and 9 bases lay outside the gene matches. CDR1 and CDR2 from the germline V gene are MNHEY and SMNVEV (reference sequence). The CDR3 is 15 amino acids. The CDR3 coding sequence is TGTGCCAGCAGATCTGACAGGGGCCTCCATCAGCCCCAGCATTTT. Its translation is CASRSDRGLHQPQHF.

The sample holds one count of this clonotype. A much larger clone differs from this one at a single base, so this may be a read error. This rearrangement joins TRBV28 to TRBJ1-5, with TRBD1 matching 7 bases. V gave up 3 bases and J gave up 5 bases; unmatched junction bases: 10. Germline V gene lookup returns CDR1 MDHEN and CDR2 SYDVKM. The CDR3 loop spans 16 amino acids. The CDR3 loop is CASSLGTVLRDQPQHF. The CDR3 coding sequence is TGTGCCAGCAGTTTGGGGACAGTCCTTAGGGATCAGCCCCAGCATTTT.

In this sample, this clonotype turned up a few times. The CDR3 region has the DNA TGTGCCAGCTCGCAGGAACAGGACCAGCCCCAGCATTTT. It translates to CASSQEQDQPQHF. This chain connects TRBV18 to TRBJ1-5, with D perhaps matching TRBD1 (5 bases). V was shortened by 6 bases and J by 7 bases, with 13 bases between the two germline ends. Germline lookup yields CDR1 KGHSH and CDR2 LQKENI. The CDR3 is 13 amino acids.

This clonotype turned up a few times. CDR3 amino acids: CATHTGNSNQPQHF. As DNA, the CDR3 is TGTGCCACCCATACAGGGAATAGCAATCAGCCCCAGCATTTT. The chain carries TRBV24-1 and TRBJ1-5; a weak D match, TRBD1 (6 bases). The length of the CDR3 is 14 residues. Germline lookup yields CDR1 KGHDR and CDR2 SFDVKD. Trimming shortened V by 9 bases and J by 0 bases, and 11 bases separated the two germline ends.

This clonotype was counted a few times. The chain carries TRBV14 and TRBJ2-5, with D uncertain. The CDR3 consists of 12 residues. Trimming left V 4 bases short and J 5 bases short, with 8 bases between. CDR1 and CDR2 from the germline V gene are SGHDN and FVKESK. The chain's CDR3 is CASSPKDETQYF. CDR3 sequence (DNA): TGTGCCAGCAGCCCGAAGGACGAGACCCAGTACTTC.

At least ten counts were recorded for this clonotype. This sequence joins TRBV27 and TRBJ2-1; 9 positions match TRBD2. Germline lookup yields CDR1 MNHEY and CDR2 SMNVEV (reference sequence). V was clipped by 3 bases and J by 0 bases; unmatched bases: 9. This CDR3 comprises 18 residues. CDR3 in DNA: TGTGCCAGCAGTTTGGCTAGCGGGGTTAGAAGCTCCTACAATGAGCAGTTCTTC. As protein: CASSLASGVRSSYNEQFF.

This clonotype was counted a few times. This chain connects TRBV14 to TRBJ2-7, with 10 positions matching TRBD1. Germline trimming cut 0 bases from V and 12 bases from J; bases unmatched to any gene: 8. The CDR3 consists of 14 residues. Germline loops: CDR1 SGHDN, CDR2 FVKESK. In nucleotides, the CDR3 is TGTGCCAGCAGCCAAGACACCCGGGACAGGGGTCCGTACGTC. Protein sequence: CASSQDTRDRGPYV.

This clonotype was seen many times. This chain joins TRBV6-1 and TRBJ1-1; 7 nucleotides agree with TRBD1. The CDR3 has 15 amino acids. Germline V gives CDR1 MNHNS, CDR2 SASEGT. Losses at the gene ends were 4 bases for V and 6 bases for J; bases not matched to a gene: 11. CDR3 residues: CASSARTGLKPEAFF. The CDR3 DNA reads as TGTGCCAGCAGTGCCCGGACAGGTCTGAAACCTGAAGCTTTCTTT.

V usage is TRBV24-1 and J usage is TRBJ2-7; D unclear. CDR3 length: 13 residues. Germline CDR1 and CDR2: KGHDR and SFDVKD. V was clipped by 0 bases and J by 4 bases, with 6 bases between them. The CDR3 nucleotides read TGTGCCACCAGTGATTTGCCCCCATACGAGCAGTACGTC. As protein: CATSDLPPYEQYV.

Details on this clonotype: This could be a read error, since a much larger clone is one nucleotide away. The CDR3 coding sequence is TGTGCCAGCAGACAAGGCCGGGATCAGCCCCAGCATTTT. Protein: CASRQGRDQPQHF. V and J are TRBV3-1 and TRBJ1-5; D gene unclear. CDR3 length: 13 amino acids. The V gene's germline CDR1 is LGHDT and CDR2 YNNKEL (reference sequence).

This clonotype was seen a handful of times. This chain connects TRBV24-1 to TRBJ1-1; the match to TRBD1 covers 9 bases. Germline values: CDR1 KGHDR, CDR2 SFDVKD. V trimming: 4 bases; J trimming: 5 bases; junction bases outside the gene matches: 4. CDR3 length: 14 residues. The CDR3 reads CATSETGGRTEAFF. CDR3 in DNA: TGTGCCACCAGTGAGACAGGGGGTAGAACTGAAGCTTTCTTT.

The chain employs TRBV10-1 and TRBJ2-3; D not resolved. The germline V gene has CDR1 WNHNN and CDR2 SYGVQD (reference sequence). Trimming removed 0 bases from V and 0 bases from J, with 7 bases in between. The CDR3 length is 15 residues. The CDR3 DNA sequence: TGCGCCAGCAGTGAGTCGGGTCGGAGCACAGATACGCAGTATTTT. Translation gives CASSESGRSTDTQYF.

This clonotype occurred many times. This chain links TRBV20-1 with TRBJ2-1; D gene unclear. V was trimmed by 4 bases and J by 6 bases, leaving 7 bases between them. CDR1 and CDR2 (germline): DFQATT, SNEGSKA (reference sequence). This CDR3 spans 11 amino acids. The CDR3 loop reads CSAIERNEQFF. The CDR3 nucleotides are TGCAGTGCTATAGAGCGCAATGAGCAGTTCTTC.

The chain couples TRBV14 to TRBJ2-1; TRBD1 might be the D (5 bases). CDR1 is SGHDN and CDR2 is FVKESK in the germline V gene. Trimming left V 6 bases short and J 2 bases short, with 11 bases between. This CDR3 contains 14 residues. The CDR3 DNA is TGTGCCAGCAGTAGGGGCCAACCCTACAATGAGCAGTTCTTC. Translation: CASSRGQPYNEQFF.

The V call is TRBV29-1, the J call TRBJ2-7; a weak D match, TRBD1 (6 bases). Germline V gives CDR1 SQVTM, CDR2 ANQGSEA. This CDR3 spans 12 amino acids. V was pared by 6 bases and J by 6 bases, with 15 bases between. The CDR3 DNA follows: TGCAGCGTGGCCGGGACAACAGGCGAGCAGTACGTC. Protein product: CSVAGTTGEQYV.

This clonotype was counted many times. V and J are TRBV2 and TRBJ2-5; D is perhaps TRBD2 (6 bases). Germline CDR1 SNHLY, CDR2 FYNNEI. The CDR3 has 12 amino acids. V dropped 4 bases and J dropped 5 bases, with 8 bases sitting between them. Here the CDR3 reads CASSASGETQYF. Here the CDR3 DNA reads TGTGCCAGCAGTGCCAGCGGGGAGACCCAGTACTTC.

This chain links TRBV29-1 with TRBJ1-1, with TRBD1 matching 7 bases. This CDR3 region has 14 residues. Per the germline V gene, CDR1 is SQVTM and CDR2 is ANQGSEA. The junction had 8 bases not matched to a gene; V was cut back by 6 bases and J by 1 base. The DNA for the CDR3 is TGCAGCGTCAAACAGGGGCCAGGGAACACTGAAGCTTTCTTT. Protein sequence: CSVKQGPGNTEAFF.

The count of this clonotype is one. The chain is built from TRBV20-1 and TRBJ2-3; D unclear. Trimming stripped 4 bases from V and 5 bases from J, with 7 bases between. Germline V CDR1 and CDR2: DFQATT, SNEGSKA (reference sequence). The CDR3 spans 11 residues. As DNA, the CDR3 is TGCAGTGCTACTAGGAGAGATACGCAGTATTTT. Translation gives CSATRRDTQYF.

The CDR3 DNA follows: TGCAGTGCTAGACGGGGACGGGGAACCGGGCGTAGCTCACCCCTCCACTTT. This translates into CSARRGRGTGRSSPLHF. The genes are TRBV20-1 and TRBJ1-6; possible D gene TRBD1, 5 bases. Per the germline V gene, CDR1 is DFQATT and CDR2 is SNEGSKA (reference sequence). The CDR3 sequence is 17 residues long. Trimming shortened V by 2 bases and J by 10 bases, and 24 bases separated the two germline ends.

The rearrangement uses TRBV29-1 and TRBJ1-3; D ambiguous. V lost 5 bases and J lost 4, with 12 bases in between. CDR1 is SQVTM and CDR2 is ANQGSEA in the germline V gene. This CDR3 has 13 residues. The CDR3 DNA reads TGCAGCGTTCAACGAGGCAGCGGAAACACCATATATTTT. Translated: CSVQRGSGNTIYF.

This clonotype was recorded many times. The chain recombines TRBV24-1 with TRBJ1-1, with a weak D call TRBD1 (6 bases). Germline CDR1 and CDR2: KGHDR and SFDVKD. This CDR3 is 14 amino acids long. Trimming left V 4 bases short and J 6 bases short, with 14 bases between. The CDR3 nucleotides read TGTGCCACCAGTGAAGGGAGGGGGACTGCTGAAGCTTTCTTT. Translation gives CATSEGRGTAEAFF.

This clonotype was recorded a few times. The rearrangement joins TRBV7-9 to TRBJ1-6, with D unclear. The germline V gene encodes CDR1 SEHNR and CDR2 FQNEAQ (reference sequence). CDR3 length: 16 residues. Trimming took 1 base from V and 4 from J, leaving 11 bases between them. The CDR3 loop reads CASSLGAGFYNSPLHF. DNA of the CDR3: TGTGCCAGCAGCTTAGGGGCAGGATTTTATAATTCACCCCTCCACTTT.

V and J are TRBV10-3 and TRBJ1-5; D uncertain. The V and J ends lost 11 bases and 3 bases respectively, with 17 bases between them. The V gene's germline CDR1 is ENHRY and CDR2 SYGVKD. The CDR3 is 14 amino acids. CDR3: CAPATERNNQPQHF. CDR3 sequence (DNA): TGTGCCCCGGCGACGGAGAGGAACAATCAGCCCCAGCATTTT.

Details on this clonotype: Without the conserved terminal phenylalanine or tryptophan, this CDR3 likely stems from a read error. The chain recombines TRBV7-3 with TRBJ2-1, with 8 bases identical to TRBD2. The V and J ends lost 5 bases and 3 bases, in that order; junction bases with no gene match: 3. Per the germline V gene, CDR1 is SGHTA and CDR2 is FQGTGA. The CDR3 length is 14 residues. CDR3 in DNA: TGTGCCAGCAGCCCCGGGACTAGCTACAATGAGCAGTTCTCC. This encodes CASSPGTSYNEQFS.

This clonotype has a count of ten or more. The chain employs TRBV28 and TRBJ1-1; D gene uncertain. CDR1 is MDHEN and CDR2 is SYDVKM in the germline V gene. Trimming cost V 0 bases and J 1 base, with 6 bases left between them. The CDR3 loop spans 14 amino acids. The CDR3 loop is CASSLWQKNTEAFF. In DNA, the CDR3 is TGTGCCAGCAGTTTATGGCAGAAGAACACTGAAGCTTTCTTT.

About this clonotype: This may come from a read error, since a much larger clone is one base off. This chain uses TRBV20-1 with TRBJ1-1, with D possibly matching TRBD1 (6 bases). CDR1 is DFQATT, CDR2 SNEGSKA, per germline (reference sequence). V lost 6 bases and J lost 4, with 15 bases in between. The CDR3 extends over 13 amino acids. CDR3 nucleotide sequence: TGCAGTGCCGGCGAGGGGGGGAGCACTGAAGCTTTCTTT. Translating gives CSAGEGGSTEAFF.

Details on this clonotype: This clone may be a read error of a much larger clone one base away. This CDR3 reads CASSSYLQETQYV. CDR3 bases: TGTGCCAGCAGTTCGTATCTCCAAGAGACCCAGTACGTC. V and J are TRBV6-5 and TRBJ2-7, with D unclear. This CDR3 is built from 13 residues. Trimming shortened V by 4 bases and J by 10 bases, and 17 bases separated the two germline ends. CDR1 MNHEY and CDR2 SVGAGI come from the germline V gene.

This clonotype has ten or more counts. The chain uses TRBV7-2 and TRBJ1-5; 8 bases fit TRBD1. CDR1 is SGHTA, CDR2 FQGNSA, per germline. The junction had 7 bases not matched to a gene; V was cut back by 0 bases and J by 3 bases. This CDR3 is 17 amino acids long. CDR3 DNA sequence: TGTGCCAGCAGCTTAGCCTGGACGACAGGGGACAATCAGCCCCAGCATTTT. Its translation: CASSLAWTTGDNQPQHF.